Given below is one TCR beta chain in context. This sample is drawn from a study of cytomegalovirus exposure and HLA in healthy donors. Sequencing was performed with immunoSEQ multiplex PCR; in TCRdb, only in-frame clones are kept and a portion is missing. The sample carries approximately 300,000 clones, about nine tenths recorded once. Germline lookup yields CDR1 SGDLS and CDR2 YYNGEE. Germline trimming cut 2 bases from V and 7 bases from J; bases unmatched to any gene: 8. The CDR3 runs to 15 residues. Sequenced sample: PBMCs. The chain joins TRBV9 to TRBJ2-7; TRBD2 agrees at 11 bases. This TCR derives from a woman aged 18-29 years in good health and CMV-seronegative. CDR3 DNA sequence: TGTGCCAGCAGCGTGTTAGCGGGAGGGCCTGGAGAGCAGTACTTC. It yields the protein CASSVLAGGPGEQYF.